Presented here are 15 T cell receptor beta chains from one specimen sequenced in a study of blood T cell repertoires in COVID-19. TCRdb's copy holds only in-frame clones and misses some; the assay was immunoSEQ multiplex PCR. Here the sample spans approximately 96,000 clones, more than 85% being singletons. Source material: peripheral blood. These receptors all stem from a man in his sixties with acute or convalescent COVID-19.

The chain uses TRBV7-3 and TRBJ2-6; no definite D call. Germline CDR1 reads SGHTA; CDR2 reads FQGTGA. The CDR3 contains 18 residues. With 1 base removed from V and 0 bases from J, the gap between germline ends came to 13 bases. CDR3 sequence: CASSLISNTPSGANVLTF. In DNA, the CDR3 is TGTGCCAGCAGCTTAATTTCAAACACCCCCTCTGGGGCCAACGTCCTGACTTTC. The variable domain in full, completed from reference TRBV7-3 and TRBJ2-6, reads GAGVSQTPSNKVTEKGKYVELRCDPISGHTALYWYRQSLGQGPEFLIYFQGTGAADDSGLPNDRFFAVRPEGSVSTLKIQRTERGDSAVYLCASSLISNTPSGANVLTFGAGSRLTVL.

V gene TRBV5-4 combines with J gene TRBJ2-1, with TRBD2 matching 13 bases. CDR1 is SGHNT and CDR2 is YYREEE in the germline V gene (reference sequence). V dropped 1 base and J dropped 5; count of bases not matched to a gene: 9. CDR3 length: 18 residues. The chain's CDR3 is CASSLLLAGGPDHNEQFF. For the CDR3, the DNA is TGTGCCAGCAGCTTGTTACTAGCGGGAGGGCCTGACCACAATGAGCAGTTCTTC.

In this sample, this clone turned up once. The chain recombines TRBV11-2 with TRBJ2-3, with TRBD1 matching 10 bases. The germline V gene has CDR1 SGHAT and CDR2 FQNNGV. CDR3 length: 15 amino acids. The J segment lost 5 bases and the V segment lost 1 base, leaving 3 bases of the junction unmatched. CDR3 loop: CASSLGTGGIDTQYF. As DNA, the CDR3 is TGTGCCAGCAGCTTAGGGACAGGGGGAATAGATACGCAGTATTTT.

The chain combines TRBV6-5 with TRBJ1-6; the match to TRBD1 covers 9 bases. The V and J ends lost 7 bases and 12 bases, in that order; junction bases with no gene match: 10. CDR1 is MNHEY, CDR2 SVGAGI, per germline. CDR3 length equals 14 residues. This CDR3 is CASNWDREILPLHF. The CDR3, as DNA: TGTGCCAGCAACTGGGACAGGGAAATTCTACCCCTCCACTTT.

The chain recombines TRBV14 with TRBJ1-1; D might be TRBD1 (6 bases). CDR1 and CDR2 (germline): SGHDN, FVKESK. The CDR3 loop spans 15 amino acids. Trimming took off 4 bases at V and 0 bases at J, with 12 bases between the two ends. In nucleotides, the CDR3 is TGTGCCAGCAGCCGGCAGGGGCTCTTGAACACTGAAGCTTTCTTT. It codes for CASSRQGLLNTEAFF.

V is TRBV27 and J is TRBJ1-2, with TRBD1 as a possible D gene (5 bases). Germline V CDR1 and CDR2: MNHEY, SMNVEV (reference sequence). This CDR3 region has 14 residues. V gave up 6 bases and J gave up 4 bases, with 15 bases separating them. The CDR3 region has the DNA TGTGCCAGCAGAATAAGGGGAACGGGCTATGGCTACACCTTC. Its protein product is CASRIRGTGYGYTF.

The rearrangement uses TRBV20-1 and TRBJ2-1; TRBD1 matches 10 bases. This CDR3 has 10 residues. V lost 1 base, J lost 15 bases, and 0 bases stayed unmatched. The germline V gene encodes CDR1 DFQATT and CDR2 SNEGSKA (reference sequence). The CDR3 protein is CSARGDRGFF. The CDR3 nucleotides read TGCAGTGCTAGAGGGGACAGGGGGTTCTTC.

The CDR3 loop is CSASPSGSHYNEQFF. In DNA, the CDR3 is TGCAGTGCTAGTCCCAGCGGGAGCCATTACAATGAGCAGTTCTTC. The chain combines TRBV20-1 with TRBJ2-1, with TRBD2 matching over 8 bases. Germline-derived CDR1 and CDR2 are DFQATT and SNEGSKA (reference sequence). The length of the CDR3 is 15 residues. J gave up 4 bases and V 3 bases, and 8 bases lay outside the gene matches.

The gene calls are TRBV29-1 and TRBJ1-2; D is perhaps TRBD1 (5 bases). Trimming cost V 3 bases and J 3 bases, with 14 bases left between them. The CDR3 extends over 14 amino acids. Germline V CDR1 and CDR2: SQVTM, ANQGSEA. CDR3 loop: CSVDPLGGYYGYTF. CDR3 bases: TGCAGCGTTGACCCCTTGGGGGGGTACTATGGCTACACCTTC.

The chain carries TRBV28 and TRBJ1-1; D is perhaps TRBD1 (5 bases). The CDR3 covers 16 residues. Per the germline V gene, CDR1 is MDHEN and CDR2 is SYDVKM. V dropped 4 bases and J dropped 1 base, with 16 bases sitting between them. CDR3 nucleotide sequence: TGTGCCAGCAGTTCCAGGAGACAGCAAAAGAACACTGAAGCTTTCTTT. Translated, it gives CASSSRRQQKNTEAFF.

CDR3 coding DNA: TGTGCCAGCAGCTTAGGAGGGTCAAACACTGAAGCTTTCTTT. This encodes CASSLGGSNTEAFF. The V and J genes are TRBV7-2 and TRBJ1-1, with D uncertain. Germline-derived CDR1 and CDR2 are SGHTA and FQGNSA. V was pared by 1 base and J by 2 bases, with 8 bases between. CDR3 length: 14 residues.

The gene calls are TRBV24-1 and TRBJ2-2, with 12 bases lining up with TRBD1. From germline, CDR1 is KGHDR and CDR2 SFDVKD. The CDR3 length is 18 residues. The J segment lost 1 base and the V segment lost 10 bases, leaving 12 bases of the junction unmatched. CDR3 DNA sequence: TGTGCCACACCCTCCCGGGACAGGGGGCGCGGGAACACCGGGGAGCTGTTTTTT. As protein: CATPSRDRGRGNTGELFF.

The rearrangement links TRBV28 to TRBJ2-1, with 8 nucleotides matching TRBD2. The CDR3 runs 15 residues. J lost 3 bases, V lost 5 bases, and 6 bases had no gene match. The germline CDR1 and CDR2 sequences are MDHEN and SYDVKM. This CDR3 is CASSPTSAYYNEQFF. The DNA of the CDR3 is TGTGCCAGCAGTCCGACTAGCGCCTACTACAATGAGCAGTTCTTC.

CDR3 region: CASSEVSGSFNEQFF. In nucleotides, the CDR3 is TGTGCCAGCAGTGAAGTTAGCGGGAGTTTCAATGAGCAGTTCTTC. V usage is TRBV2 and J usage is TRBJ2-1; 9 bases map to TRBD2. V was pared by 1 base and J by 6 bases, with 4 bases of the junction left unmatched. The CDR3 length is 15 residues. Germline V lookup: CDR1 SNHLY, CDR2 FYNNEI.

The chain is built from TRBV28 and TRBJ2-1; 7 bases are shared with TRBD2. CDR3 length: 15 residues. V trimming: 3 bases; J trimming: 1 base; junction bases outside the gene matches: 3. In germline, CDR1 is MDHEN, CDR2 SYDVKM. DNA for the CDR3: TGTGCCAGCAGTTTGGGGAGGGAATCCTACAATGAGCAGTTCTTC. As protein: CASSLGRESYNEQFF. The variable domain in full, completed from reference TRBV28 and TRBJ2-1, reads DVKVTQSSRYLVKRTGEKVFLECVQDMDHENMFWYRQDPGLGLRLIYFSYDVKMKEKGDIPEGYSVSREKKERFSLILESASTNQTSMYLCASSLGRESYNEQFFGPGTRLTVL.